This is a list of T cell receptor beta chains from one sample in a study of CD8 T cells in ankylosing spondylitis. TCRdb recomputed calls from the 5' RACE reads with MiXCR, one row per CDR3 protein. The sample contains a few hundred thousand distinct CDR3 sequences, 11% of which appear only once. What was sequenced was blood, either unsorted or a sorted T cell fraction (not recorded which). Receptors were obtained from a female donor with ankylosing spondylitis or in good health (not recorded which). Each CDR3 is given with its conserved first and last residue. The D gene is left open where the match is weak. The size field is filled for only some rows; it gives once, few, many or a size class.

size: few
J: TRBJ2-2
D: NA
V: TRBV10-2
CDR3: CASSGGRPNTGELFF
DNA: TGCGCCAGCAGTGGCGGCCGCCCCAACACCGGGGAGCTGTTTTTT

size: NA
J: TRBJ2-7
D: TRBD1
V: TRBV7-2
CDR3: CASTLRGHPKYEQYF
DNA: TGTGCCAGCACCTTAAGGGGGCACCCGAAATACGAGCAGTACTTC

size: many
J: TRBJ1-2
D: TRBD1
V: TRBV20-1
CDR3: CSASTGGRGYTF
DNA: TGCAGTGCTAGCACAGGGGGCCGTGGCTACACCTTC

size: many
J: TRBJ2-5
D: TRBD1
V: TRBV24-1
CDR3: CATSDLGQGETQYF
DNA: TGTGCCACCAGTGATTTAGGACAGGGAGAGACCCAGTACTTC

size: many
J: TRBJ1-5
D: NA
V: TRBV7-8
CDR3: CASSGGSGRNQPQHF
DNA: TGTGCCAGCAGCGGCGGGTCAGGTCGCAATCAGCCCCAGCATTTT

size: many
J: TRBJ1-4
D: TRBD1
V: TRBV20-1
CDR3: CSAEGQLTTNEKLFF
DNA: TGCAGTGCTGAGGGACAGCTTACAACTAATGAAAAACTGTTTTTT

size: many
J: TRBJ2-7
D: NA
V: TRBV2
CDR3: CASKQDQSSYEQYF
DNA: TGTGCCAGTAAACAGGACCAAAGCTCCTACGAGCAGTACTTC

size: many
J: TRBJ1-2
D: NA
V: TRBV7-9
CDR3: CASSLDYGYTF
DNA: TGTGCCAGCAGCTTAGACTATGGCTACACCTTC

size: many
J: TRBJ2-5
D: NA
V: TRBV6-1
CDR3: CASQPTSFQETQYF
DNA: TGTGCCAGCCAACCAACTTCTTTCCAAGAGACCCAGTACTTC

size: many
J: TRBJ1-2
D: TRBD1
V: TRBV9
CDR3: CASSERTGARDGYTF
DNA: TGTGCCAGCAGCGAGAGGACAGGGGCAAGGGATGGCTACACCTTC

size: NA
J: TRBJ1-2
D: TRBD1
V: TRBV20-1
CDR3: CSAKPPGQGARHYGYTF
DNA: TGCAGTGCGAAACCGCCGGGACAGGGGGCGCGACACTATGGCTACACCTTC

size: few
J: TRBJ1-1
D: NA
V: TRBV4-1
CDR3: CTNCQVQGGGTEAFF
DNA: TGCACCAACTGCCAAGTACAGGGAGGAGGGACTGAAGCTTTCTTT

size: many
J: TRBJ2-3
D: NA
V: TRBV7-6
CDR3: CASSSHRDTQYF
DNA: TGTGCCAGCAGCTCCCACAGAGATACGCAGTATTTT

size: few
J: TRBJ1-5
D: NA
V: TRBV28
CDR3: CASLPTVYSNQPQHF
DNA: TGTGCCAGCCTCCCGACAGTTTATAGCAATCAGCCCCAGCATTTT

size: many
J: TRBJ2-1
D: NA
V: TRBV10-3
CDR3: CAISAGVSYNEQFF
DNA: TGTGCCATCAGCGCAGGCGTTTCCTACAATGAGCAGTTCTTC

size: many
J: TRBJ2-5
D: NA
V: TRBV7-8
CDR3: CASSVQTQALTQYF
DNA: TGTGCCAGCAGCGTCCAAACTCAAGCCTTGACCCAGTACTTC

size: NA
J: TRBJ2-1
D: NA
V: TRBV28
CDR3: CASSREIANEQFF
DNA: TGTGCCAGCAGCCGGGAGATCGCAAATGAGCAGTTCTTC

size: NA
J: TRBJ1-5
D: TRBD1
V: TRBV20-1
CDR3: CCARGQEMVVGNQPQHF
DNA: TGCTGTGCTAGGGGACAGGAAATGGTAGTGGGCAATCAGCCCCAGCATTTT

size: NA
J: TRBJ2-1
D: TRBD2
V: TRBV12-3/TRBV12-4
CDR3: CASSLLERGEQFF
DNA: TGTGCCAGCAGTTTACTTGAGCGGGGTGAGCAGTTCTTC

size: many
J: TRBJ2-1
D: NA
V: TRBV10-3
CDR3: CAIRPSTGDYNEQFF
DNA: TGTGCCATCCGCCCTTCGACGGGAGATTACAATGAGCAGTTCTTC